Below, 27 T cell receptor beta chains from the same sample are listed, as sequenced in a study of blood T cell repertoires in COVID-19. Sequencing used immunoSEQ multiplex PCR; TCRdb keeps in-frame clones, though not all of them. The table shows hundreds of thousands of clones, with roughly 90% occurring only once. Sequencing was performed on peripheral blood. These receptor sequences come from a man between 60 and 70 years old who had recovered from COVID-19.

This chain links TRBV29-1 with TRBJ2-5; TRBD1 matches at 9 bases. This CDR3 has 13 residues. Trimming cost V 4 bases and J 5 bases; bases outside gene matches: 5. Germline values: CDR1 SQVTM, CDR2 ANQGSEA. For the CDR3, the DNA is TGCAGCGTTGGGACAGGGGCCGCCGAGACCCAGTACTTC. Its protein product is CSVGTGAAETQYF. Full variable domain (missing parts from reference TRBV29-1 and TRBJ2-5): SAVISQKPSRDICQRGTSLTIQCQVDSQVTMMFWYRQQPGQSLTLIATANQGSEATYESGFVIDKFPISRPNLTFSTLTVSNMSPEDSSIYLCSVGTGAAETQYFGPGTRLLVL.

The V gene is TRBV27, the J gene TRBJ2-7, with 7 nucleotides matching TRBD1. V trimming: 2 bases; J trimming: 3 bases; junction bases outside the gene matches: 4. The CDR3 is 14 amino acids. Germline V gives CDR1 MNHEY, CDR2 SMNVEV (reference sequence). The DNA for the CDR3 is TGTGCCAGCAGTTTAAGGGACAGATTCTACGAGCAGTACTTC. This encodes CASSLRDRFYEQYF.

The chain has TRBV9 and TRBJ2-3; no firm D call. V was shortened by 4 bases and J by 3 bases, with 9 bases between the two germline ends. Per the germline V gene, CDR1 is SGDLS and CDR2 is YYNGEE. The CDR3 consists of 13 residues. CDR3 region: CASSPQVTDTQYF. DNA for the CDR3: TGTGCCAGCAGCCCTCAGGTGACAGATACGCAGTATTTT.

The chain joins TRBV25-1 to TRBJ2-7; D is ambiguous. V was cut by 9 bases and J by 4 bases, with 25 bases left in between. The V gene's germline CDR1 is MGHDK and CDR2 SYGVNS. The CDR3 spans 16 residues. CDR3 in amino acids: CARTFRVSIFPYEQYF. The CDR3, as DNA: TGTGCCAGAACCTTCCGGGTTAGTATCTTCCCTTACGAGCAGTACTTC.

J is TRBJ1-2 and V is TRBV28, with 9 bases identical to TRBD1. The CDR3 totals 15 residues. V was clipped by 3 bases and J by 2 bases; unmatched bases: 4. Germline V gene data show CDR1 as MDHEN and CDR2 as SYDVKM. This CDR3 is CASSFGQGRNYGYTF. Written as DNA, the CDR3 is TGTGCCAGCAGTTTCGGACAGGGGAGGAACTATGGCTACACCTTC.

The chain recombines TRBV10-3 with TRBJ2-1, with 13 bases fitting TRBD2. The CDR3 length is 15 residues. V lost 6 bases and J lost 6; bases outside the gene matches: 5. Germline lookup yields CDR1 ENHRY and CDR2 SYGVKD. DNA for the CDR3: TGTGCCATCAGACCGACTAGCGGGAGGACCAATGAGCAGTTCTTC. It specifies CAIRPTSGRTNEQFF.

This rearrangement joins TRBV3-1 (or the pseudogene TRBV3-2) to TRBJ1-1, with TRBD1 identical over 8 bases. This CDR3 spans 15 amino acids. CDR1 and CDR2 from the germline V gene are LGHDT and YNNKEL (reference sequence). V was clipped by 2 bases and J by 8 bases; unmatched bases: 10. This CDR3 reads CASSQTARDRSEAFF. CDR3 DNA sequence: TGTGCCAGCAGCCAAACCGCCCGGGACAGGAGCGAAGCTTTCTTT.

This clone was seen only once. This chain links TRBV4-2 with TRBJ2-2; TRBD2 aligns across 8 bases. From germline, CDR1 is LGHNA and CDR2 YNFKEQ. V was pared by 3 bases and J by 2 bases, with 8 bases of the junction left unmatched. CDR3 length equals 17 residues. The CDR3 DNA is TGTGCCAGCAGCCAGGGCCCGGGACTAGGAAACACCGGGGAGCTGTTTTTT. This sequence encodes CASSQGPGLGNTGELFF.

The rearrangement uses TRBV4-1 and TRBJ1-1, with a weak D call TRBD1 (5 bases). Trimming removed 0 bases at V and 10 bases at J, with 12 bases between. CDR3 length equals 13 residues. The germline CDR1 and CDR2 sequences are MGHRA and YSYEKL. The CDR3 loop reads CASSQEGLFGAFF. The CDR3 DNA sequence: TGCGCCAGCAGCCAAGAGGGGCTTTTCGGAGCTTTCTTT.

This rearrangement joins TRBV14 to TRBJ2-1; TRBD2 might be the D (5 bases). CDR1 is SGHDN, CDR2 FVKESK, per germline. This CDR3 comprises 14 residues. Trimming took 3 bases from V and 6 from J, leaving 12 bases between them. The CDR3 coding sequence is TGTGCCAGCAGCCAGGTATCCGGGATCAATGAGCAGTTCTTC. It yields the protein CASSQVSGINEQFF.

The chain carries TRBV5-6 and TRBJ1-6, with a possible D match to TRBD1 (5 bases). CDR3 size: 13 residues. V lost 0 bases to trimming and J lost 11 bases, with 9 bases between them. The germline V gene has CDR1 SGHDT and CDR2 YYEEEE. DNA of the CDR3: TGTGCCAGCAGCTTGGAGGGGACTACACCCCTCCACTTT. It encodes CASSLEGTTPLHF. Drawing the rest from reference TRBV5-6 and TRBJ1-6, the complete variable domain is DAGVTQSPTHLIKTRGQQVTLRCSPKSGHDTVSWYQQALGQGPQFIFQYYEEEERQRGNFPDRFSGHQFPNYSSELNVNALLLGDSALYLCASSLEGTTPLHFGNGTRLTVT.

The V and J genes are TRBV2 and TRBJ1-3; D unclear. CDR1 is SNHLY, CDR2 FYNNEI, per germline. The CDR3 is 15 residues long. Trimming removed 3 bases from V and 0 bases from J, with 9 bases in between. CDR3 sequence: CASSERPSSGNTIYF. The CDR3 region has the DNA TGTGCCAGCAGTGAGAGGCCTTCCTCTGGAAACACCATATATTTT.

The chain is built from TRBV7-9 and TRBJ2-1; perhaps TRBD2 as D (6 bases). CDR1 is SEHNR and CDR2 is FQNEAQ in the germline V gene (reference sequence). The V gene lost 5 bases and the J gene lost 7 bases, with 18 bases spanning the gap. The CDR3 is 15 residues long. The CDR3 sequence is CASSLREGLRNEQFF. DNA of the CDR3: TGTGCCAGCAGCCTCCGTGAGGGACTCAGAAATGAGCAGTTCTTC.

The chain has TRBV18 and TRBJ1-3, with 8 bases matching TRBD1. CDR3 size: 17 residues. Trimming took 2 bases from V and 0 from J; bases not matched to a gene: 6. Germline V gives CDR1 KGHSH, CDR2 LQKENI. CDR3 residues: CASSPSGQVSSGNTIYF. The DNA for the CDR3 is TGTGCCAGCTCACCATCGGGACAGGTTAGCTCTGGAAACACCATATATTTT.

V usage is TRBV5-1 and J usage is TRBJ2-7; TRBD1 aligns across 8 bases. CDR3 length equals 14 residues. Germline V gene sequence: CDR1 SGHRS, CDR2 YFSETQ. J lost 3 bases, V lost 4 bases, and 6 bases had no gene match. This CDR3 reads CASSLGQGGYEQYF. The CDR3 DNA sequence: TGCGCCAGCAGCCTCGGACAGGGCGGCTACGAGCAGTACTTC.

The chain recombines TRBV19 with TRBJ1-2, with 8 bases fitting TRBD1. CDR3 length: 14 amino acids. Germline loops: CDR1 LNHDA, CDR2 SQIVND (reference sequence). V lost 6 bases, J lost 3 bases, and 6 bases stayed unmatched. CDR3 region: CASSRPGGDYGYTF. The CDR3 DNA reads as TGTGCCAGTAGCCGCCCAGGGGGCGACTATGGCTACACCTTC.

The V and J genes are TRBV2 and TRBJ2-7; tentatively, D is TRBD2 (6 bases). V was clipped by 6 bases and J by 9 bases, with 21 bases between them. The CDR3 contains 14 residues. Germline V gene sequence: CDR1 SNHLY, CDR2 FYNNEI. The CDR3 nucleotides read TGTGCCAGCAGGCCCGGGAGTACCGGAGGATGGCAGTACTTC. Its translation is CASRPGSTGGWQYF.

The J gene is TRBJ1-2, the V gene TRBV23-1; possibly TRBD1 for D (5 bases). TRBV23-1 is flagged as an ORF with uncertain function. V was pared by 2 bases and J by 4 bases, with 20 bases between. The CDR3 has 17 amino acids. CDR3 DNA: TGCGCCAGCAGTCAACCCCCGACAGTAAGGGAAACCTATGGCTACACCTTC. It encodes CASSQPPTVRETYGYTF.

The genes are TRBV14 and TRBJ2-5; D not certain. Germline V gives CDR1 SGHDN, CDR2 FVKESK. V was clipped by 2 bases and J by 2 bases, with 9 bases between them. CDR3 size: 14 residues. The CDR3 protein is CASSQMIQQETQYF. The CDR3 DNA is TGTGCCAGCAGCCAAATGATACAGCAAGAGACCCAGTACTTC.

The rearrangement joins TRBV19 to TRBJ1-2, with 8 bases aligning to TRBD1. Trimming removed 5 bases from V and 5 bases from J; junction bases left unmatched: 10. Germline V gene sequence: CDR1 LNHDA, CDR2 SQIVND (reference sequence). This CDR3 comprises 15 residues. CDR3 nucleotides: TGTGCCAGTAGTGGGGCGGACAGGGACGTTTATGGCTACACCTTC. Amino acid sequence: CASSGADRDVYGYTF.

The genes are TRBV5-1 and TRBJ1-3; 9 positions match TRBD1. Germline V CDR1 and CDR2: SGHRS, YFSETQ. Trimming took 1 base from V and 4 from J; bases not matched to a gene: 9. The CDR3 totals 17 residues. The CDR3 sequence is CASSLYPGTGIGNTIYF. The CDR3 nucleotides are TGCGCCAGCAGCTTGTACCCTGGGACAGGGATCGGAAACACCATATATTTT.

The gene calls are TRBV13 and TRBJ2-7, with D perhaps TRBD1 (5 bases). CDR1 is PRHDT and CDR2 is FYEKMQ in the germline V gene (reference sequence). The V end was cut by 4 bases, the J end by 5 bases, with 15 bases between. CDR3 length: 14 residues. The CDR3 region is CASSSPGRPNEQYF. The CDR3 DNA reads as TGTGCCAGCAGCTCTCCAGGGCGCCCGAACGAGCAGTACTTC. The full variable domain, with the rest looked up from reference TRBV13 and TRBJ2-7, is AAGVIQSPRHLIKEKRETATLKCYPIPRHDTVYWYQQGPGQDPQFLISFYEKMQSDKGSIPDRFSAQQFSDYHSELNMSSLELGDSALYFCASSSPGRPNEQYFGPGTRLTVT.

The chain recombines TRBV11-2 with TRBJ2-7, with unresolved D. Looked up from germline, CDR1 is SGHAT and CDR2 is FQNNGV. The V gene lost 1 base and the J gene lost 7 bases, with 11 bases spanning the gap. The CDR3 covers 13 residues. As DNA, the CDR3 is TGTGCCAGCAGCTTAGTCCGGGTACGAGAGCAGTACTTC. Translated, it gives CASSLVRVREQYF.

This sequence joins TRBV18 and TRBJ2-7; 9 bases fit TRBD1. The junction had 5 bases not matched to a gene; V was cut back by 2 bases and J by 3 bases. The CDR3 extends over 15 amino acids. CDR1 and CDR2 (germline): KGHSH, LQKENI. The CDR3 region has the DNA TGTGCCAGCTCACCAACCCCGGGACAGGGCTACGAGCAGTACTTC. Translated: CASSPTPGQGYEQYF.

This chain links TRBV19 with TRBJ1-6, with TRBD1 matching 8 bases. Trimming took 2 bases from V and 6 from J; bases not matched to a gene: 0. The CDR3 covers 14 residues. CDR1 LNHDA and CDR2 SQIVND come from the germline V gene (reference sequence). CDR3 loop: CASSIQGANSPLHF. Here the CDR3 DNA reads TGTGCCAGTAGTATACAGGGGGCTAATTCACCCCTCCACTTT.

The genes are TRBV4-2 and TRBJ2-1; TRBD2 agrees at 7 bases. Looked up from germline, CDR1 is LGHNA and CDR2 is YNFKEQ. The CDR3 runs 16 residues. The junction had 10 bases not matched to a gene; V was cut back by 4 bases and J by 4 bases. CDR3 DNA sequence: TGTGCCAGCAGCCGAACGGCGGGGGTTGATTACAATGAGCAGTTCTTC. Protein: CASSRTAGVDYNEQFF.

The genes are TRBV6-2 or TRBV6-3 and TRBJ1-5; 7 nucleotides align to TRBD1. With V trimmed by 2 bases and J by 7 bases, 14 bases remained unmatched. Germline CDR1 MNHEY, CDR2 SVGEGT. This CDR3 is built from 17 residues. The CDR3 nucleotides are TGTGCCAGCAGTTACCCTTTGTACAGGGGCGCAGGACAGCCCCAGCATTTT. It yields the protein CASSYPLYRGAGQPQHF.